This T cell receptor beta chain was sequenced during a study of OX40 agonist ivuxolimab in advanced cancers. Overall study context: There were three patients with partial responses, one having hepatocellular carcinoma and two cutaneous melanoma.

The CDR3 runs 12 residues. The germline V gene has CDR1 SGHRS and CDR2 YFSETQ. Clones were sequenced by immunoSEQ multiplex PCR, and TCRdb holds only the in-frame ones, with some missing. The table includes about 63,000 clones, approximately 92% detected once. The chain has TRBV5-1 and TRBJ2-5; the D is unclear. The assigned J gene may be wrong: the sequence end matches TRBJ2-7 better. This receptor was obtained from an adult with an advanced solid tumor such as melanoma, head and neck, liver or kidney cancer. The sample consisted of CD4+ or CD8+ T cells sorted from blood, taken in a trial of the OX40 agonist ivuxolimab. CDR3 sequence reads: CASSLWASEQYF. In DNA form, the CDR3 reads TGCGCCAGCAGCTTGTGGGCATCCGAGCAGTACTTC.